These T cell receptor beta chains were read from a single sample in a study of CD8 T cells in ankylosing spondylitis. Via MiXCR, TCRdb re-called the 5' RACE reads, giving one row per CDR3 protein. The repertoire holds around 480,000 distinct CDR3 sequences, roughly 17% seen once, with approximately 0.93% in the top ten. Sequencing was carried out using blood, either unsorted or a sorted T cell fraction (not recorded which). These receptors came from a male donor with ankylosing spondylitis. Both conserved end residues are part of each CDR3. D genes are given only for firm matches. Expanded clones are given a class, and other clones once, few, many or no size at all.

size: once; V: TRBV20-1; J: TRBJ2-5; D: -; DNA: TGCAGTGCGACTTCCGGGACCACTAGAGAGACCCAGTACTTC; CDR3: CSATSGTTRETQYF
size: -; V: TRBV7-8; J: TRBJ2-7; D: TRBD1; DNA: TGTGCCAGCAGGTCCGGGACAGTCCCGGGGGAGCAGTACTTC; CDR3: CASRSGTVPGEQYF
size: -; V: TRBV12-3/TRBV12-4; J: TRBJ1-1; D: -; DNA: TGTACCATCTGTTCGGTGCGACTCTTCCTGGGCGGGAGGAACACTGAAGCTTTCTTT; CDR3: CTICSVRLFLGGRNTEAFF
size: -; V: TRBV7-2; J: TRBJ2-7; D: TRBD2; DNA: TGTGCCAGCAGCTTAGCGCGGGGGAGCTCCTACGAGCAGTACTTC; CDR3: CASSLARGSSYEQYF
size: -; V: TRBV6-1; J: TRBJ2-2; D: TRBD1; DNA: TGTGCCAGCAGACGAACGGGACAGAGAACCAACACCGGGGAGCTGTTTTTT; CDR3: CASRRTGQRTNTGELFF
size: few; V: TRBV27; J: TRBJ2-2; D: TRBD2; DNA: TGTGCCAGCAGTCCCCAGAAGAACTGGGGGGCGGGGGGCACCGGGGAGCTGTTTTTT; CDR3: CASSPQKNWGAGGTGELFF
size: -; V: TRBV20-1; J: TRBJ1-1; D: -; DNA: TGCAGTGCTAGAGGTGGTAGGGAAGACACTGAAGCTTTCTTT; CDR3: CSARGGREDTEAFF
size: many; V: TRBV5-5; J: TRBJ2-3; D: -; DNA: TGTGCCAGCAGCTTGGGCGCCGGCAGCAACACAGATACGCAGTATTTT; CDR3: CASSLGAGSNTDTQYF
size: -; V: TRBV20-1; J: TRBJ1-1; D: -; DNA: TGCAGTGCTAGAGATCGGAAGAACACTGAAGCTTTCTTT; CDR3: CSARDRKNTEAFF
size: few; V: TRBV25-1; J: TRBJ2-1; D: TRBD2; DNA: TGTGCCAGCAGTGAAATTGGCGGGAGGAATCACAATGAGCAGTTCTTC; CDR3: CASSEIGGRNHNEQFF
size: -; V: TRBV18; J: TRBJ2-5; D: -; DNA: TGTGCCAGCTCACCAAAAGGCGGGCAAGAGACCCAGTACTTC; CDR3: CASSPKGGQETQYF
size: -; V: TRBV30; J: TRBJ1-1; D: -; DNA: TGTGCCTGGACCCTGGGGGGGGTAACTGAAGCTTTCTTT; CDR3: CAWTLGGVTEAFF
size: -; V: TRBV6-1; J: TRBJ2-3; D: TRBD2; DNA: TGTGCCAGCAGTCAAGGTGTGACTAGCGGGGGGGCCTTTAAGTATTTT; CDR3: CASSQGVTSGGAFKYF
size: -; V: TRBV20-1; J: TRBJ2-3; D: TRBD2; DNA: TGCAGTGCTCCTAGCGGACTAGAGTTGACAGATACGCAGTATTTT; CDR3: CSAPSGLELTDTQYF
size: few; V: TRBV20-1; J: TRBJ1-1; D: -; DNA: TGCAGTGCCATGGGGGGTCTAGGGAACACTGAAGCTTTCTTT; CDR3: CSAMGGLGNTEAFF
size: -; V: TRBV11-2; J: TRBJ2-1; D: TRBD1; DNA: TGTGCCAGCAGCACAGGACAGGTAGGGTACGTGCAGTTCTTC; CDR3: CASSTGQVGYVQFF
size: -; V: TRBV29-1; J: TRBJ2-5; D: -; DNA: TGCAGCGTTGAACCAGGGGCAGTGGAGACCCAGTACTTC; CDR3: CSVEPGAVETQYF
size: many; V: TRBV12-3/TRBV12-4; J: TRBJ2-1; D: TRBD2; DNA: TGTGCCAGCAGTGGGGCCCGCCGGCCTAGCGGGAGTTTGAATGAGCAGTTCTTC; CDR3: CASSGARRPSGSLNEQFF
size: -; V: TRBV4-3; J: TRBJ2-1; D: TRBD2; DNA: TGCGCCAGCAGCCAGCACCTAGCGGGGGAGCAGTTCTTC; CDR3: CASSQHLAGEQFF
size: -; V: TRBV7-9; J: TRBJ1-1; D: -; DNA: TGTGCCAGCAGCTTAGGCTTCGGGAGAGAAGCTTTCTTT; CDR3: CASSLGFGREAFF
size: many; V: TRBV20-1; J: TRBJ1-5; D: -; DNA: TGCAGTGCTCAGAGGGGCAGTGATAGCAATCAGCCCCAGCATTTT; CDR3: CSAQRGSDSNQPQHF
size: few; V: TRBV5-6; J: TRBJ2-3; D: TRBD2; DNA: TGTGCCAGCAGCTCCCTCGGCGGGGGGACAGATACGCAGTATTTT; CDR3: CASSSLGGGTDTQYF
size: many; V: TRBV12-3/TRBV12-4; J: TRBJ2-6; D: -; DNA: TGTGCCAGCATGATGTTGGCGGGGAACTCTGGGGCCAACGTCCTGACTTTC; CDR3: CASMMLAGNSGANVLTF
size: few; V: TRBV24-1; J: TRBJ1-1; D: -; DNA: TGTGCCACCACCGGATCCCCCCCAACTGAAGCTTTCTTT; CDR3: CATTGSPPTEAFF
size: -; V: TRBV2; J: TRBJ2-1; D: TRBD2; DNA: TGTGCCAGCAGAGGAGGAACTAGCGGGAAGTACAATGAGCAGTTCTTC; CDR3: CASRGGTSGKYNEQFF
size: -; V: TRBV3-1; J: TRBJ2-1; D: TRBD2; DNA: TGTGCCAGCAGCCTCCGAACCGGGGGGGGGAATGAGCAGTTCTTC; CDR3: CASSLRTGGGNEQFF
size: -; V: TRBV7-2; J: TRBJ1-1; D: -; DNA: TGTGCCAGCAGCTTAGACAGTCTGGGTGTCACTGAAGCTTTCTTT; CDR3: CASSLDSLGVTEAFF
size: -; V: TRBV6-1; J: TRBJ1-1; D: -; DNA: TGTGCCAGTCAGACGAAGGGGGGTACTGAAGCTTTCTTT; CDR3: CASQTKGGTEAFF
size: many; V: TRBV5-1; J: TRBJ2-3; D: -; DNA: TGCGCCAGCAGCGTACTTCCCGACAGCACAGATACGCAGTATTTT; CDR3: CASSVLPDSTDTQYF
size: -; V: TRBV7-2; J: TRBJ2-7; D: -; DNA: TGTGCCAGCAGCTCTGGTGTGGGGACAACCTACGAGCAGTACTTC; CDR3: CASSSGVGTTYEQYF
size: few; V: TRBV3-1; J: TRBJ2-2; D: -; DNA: TGTGCCAGCAGCCAGGGACTTACGAACACCGGGGAGCTGTTTTTT; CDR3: CASSQGLTNTGELFF
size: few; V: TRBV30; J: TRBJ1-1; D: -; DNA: TGTGCCTGGAGTGGCAGGAGGAACACTGAAGCTTTCTTT; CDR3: CAWSGRRNTEAFF
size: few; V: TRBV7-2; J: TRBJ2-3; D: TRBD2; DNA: TGTGCCAGCAGCTCCCTAGCGGGGCGGGATACGCAGTATTTT; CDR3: CASSSLAGRDTQYF
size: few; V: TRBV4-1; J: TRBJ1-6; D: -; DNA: TGCGCCAGCAGCCAAGATAGGGATAATTCACCCCTCCACTTT; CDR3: CASSQDRDNSPLHF
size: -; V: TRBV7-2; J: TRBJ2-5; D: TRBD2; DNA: TGTGCCAGCAGCTTAGTGCCCGGACTAGCGGGATTATCAGAGACCCAGTACTTC; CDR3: CASSLVPGLAGLSETQYF
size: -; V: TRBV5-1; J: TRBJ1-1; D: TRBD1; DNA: TGCGCCAGCAGCATGGGGACAGGCTGGGGCACTGAAGCTTTCTTT; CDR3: CASSMGTGWGTEAFF